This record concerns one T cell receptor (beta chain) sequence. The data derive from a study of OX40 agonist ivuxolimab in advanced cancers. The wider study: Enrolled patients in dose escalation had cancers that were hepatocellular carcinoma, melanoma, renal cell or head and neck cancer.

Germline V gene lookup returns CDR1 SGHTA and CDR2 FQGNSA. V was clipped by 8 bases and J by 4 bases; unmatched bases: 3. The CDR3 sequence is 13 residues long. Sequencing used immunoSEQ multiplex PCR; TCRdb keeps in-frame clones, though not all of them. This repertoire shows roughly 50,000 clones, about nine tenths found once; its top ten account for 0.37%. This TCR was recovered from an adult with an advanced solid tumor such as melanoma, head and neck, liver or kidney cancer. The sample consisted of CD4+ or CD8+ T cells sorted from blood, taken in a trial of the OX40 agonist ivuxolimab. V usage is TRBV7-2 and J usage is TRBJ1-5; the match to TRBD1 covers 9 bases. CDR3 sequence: CASGQGLNQPQHF. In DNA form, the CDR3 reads TGTGCCAGCGGACAGGGGCTTAATCAGCCCCAGCATTTT.